One and the same sample provided the 18 T cell receptor beta chains below, sequenced in a study of T cells in Graves' hyperthyroidism and ophthalmopathy. Amplification of TCR beta CDR3 regions was performed using RNA transcripts as template. Initially, a first-round RT-PCR of the TCR CDR3 employed the HTBI primer set. A single record per CDR3 protein comes from TCRdb applying MiXCR to the multiplex PCR reads. This table holds roughly 740,000 distinct CDR3 sequences, over 15% found once. Sample: blood. The receptors come from a man aged 18 to 29 with Graves' hyperthyroidism.

Many counts were recorded for this clonotype. The chain recombines TRBV7-2 with TRBJ1-1; D is unresolved. Trimming left V 4 bases short and J 6 bases short, with 6 bases between. The CDR3 runs to 11 residues. Per the germline V gene, CDR1 is SGHTA and CDR2 is FQGNSA. The CDR3 coding sequence is TGTGCCAGCAGCTCTATTCCTGAAGCTTTCTTT. Translation: CASSSIPEAFF.

This clonotype was observed a handful of times. The chain is built from TRBV15 and TRBJ1-1; no clear D. The CDR3 sequence is 16 residues long. Trimming pared 1 base from V and 6 bases from J, leaving 18 bases between. CDR1 is LNHNV and CDR2 is YYDKDF in the germline V gene (reference sequence). The CDR3: CATSRGVAKPFAEAFF. CDR3 DNA: TGTGCCACCAGCAGAGGGGTCGCTAAGCCCTTCGCTGAAGCTTTCTTT. Combining the CDR3 with reference TRBV15 and TRBJ1-1 gives the whole variable domain DAMVIQNPRYQVTQFGKPVTLSCSQTLNHNVMYWYQQKSSQAPKLLFHYYDKDFNNEADTPDNFQSRRPNTSFCFLDIRSPGLGDTAMYLCATSRGVAKPFAEAFFGQGTRLTVV.

This clonotype appeared many times. V is TRBV5-1 and J is TRBJ2-7, with D possibly being TRBD2 (7 bases). Trimming removed 9 bases from V and 5 bases from J, with 18 bases in between. Germline V gene sequence: CDR1 SGHRS, CDR2 YFSETQ. The CDR3 is made up of 13 amino acids. CDR3 in amino acids: CATLGGGSHEQYF. Here the CDR3 DNA reads TGCGCCACCCTAGGGGGGGGATCCCACGAGCAGTACTTC.

This clonotype was counted ten times or more. The chain employs TRBV7-8 and TRBJ2-3; D remains unclear. The V end lost 4 bases, the J end lost 2 bases, and 10 bases lay between the germline ends. This CDR3 spans 14 amino acids. Germline loops: CDR1 SGHVS, CDR2 FQNEAQ. The CDR3, as DNA: TGTGCCAGCAGCTCGTCCGAATTCACAGATACGCAGTATTTT. Amino acid sequence: CASSSSEFTDTQYF.

V usage is TRBV19 and J usage is TRBJ1-2; no clear D gene. CDR1 is LNHDA, CDR2 SQIVND, per germline (reference sequence). The CDR3 is made up of 12 amino acids. The ends were cut back, 5 bases at V and 1 base at J, with 5 bases in the middle. CDR3 sequence: CASSYNNYGYTF. CDR3 nucleotide sequence: TGTGCCAGTAGTTACAATAACTATGGCTACACCTTC. The full variable domain, its missing parts supplied by reference TRBV19 and TRBJ1-2, is DGGITQSPKYLFRKEGQNVTLSCEQNLNHDAMYWYRQDPGQGLRLIYYSQIVNDFQKGDIAEGYSVSREKKESFPLTVTSAQKNPTAFYLCASSYNNYGYTFGSGTRLTVV.

This CDR3 reads CASTSSRGQEDYGYTF. The CDR3 DNA reads TGTGCCAGCACCAGTAGCCGGGGACAGGAAGACTATGGCTACACCTTC. This rearrangement joins TRBV9 to TRBJ1-2, with 8 bases aligning to TRBD1. Per germline, CDR1 SGDLS and CDR2 YYNGEE. With 6 bases clipped from V and 3 bases from J, the junction kept 13 bases outside the gene matches. This CDR3 has 16 amino acids.

This clonotype has a count of ten or more. J is TRBJ2-5 and V is TRBV2, with TRBD2 matching 11 bases. CDR3 length equals 15 residues. V lost 2 bases, J lost 4 bases, and 3 bases stayed unmatched. Germline CDR1 SNHLY, CDR2 FYNNEI. CDR3 loop: CASSEMTSGIETQYF. As DNA, the CDR3 is TGTGCCAGCAGTGAAATGACTAGCGGGATAGAGACCCAGTACTTC. Variable domain in full (rest from reference TRBV2 and TRBJ2-5): EPEVTQTPSHQVTQMGQEVILRCVPISNHLYFYWYRQILGQKVEFLVSFYNNEISEKSEIFDDQFSVERPDGSNFTLKIRSTKLEDSAMYFCASSEMTSGIETQYFGPGTRLLVL.

This clonotype was recorded a few times. CDR3 sequence reads: CASSQDPRQGGNIQYF. The CDR3 DNA follows: TGCGCCAGCAGCCAAGATCCTAGGCAGGGGGGGAACATTCAGTACTTC. The V gene is TRBV4-3, the J gene TRBJ2-4, with D perhaps being TRBD1 or TRBD2 (7 bases each). Trimming cost V 0 bases and J 7 bases, with 16 bases left between them. The CDR3 extends over 16 amino acids. The germline V gene has CDR1 LGHNA and CDR2 YSLEER.

Turning to this clonotype: This may be a read error, as it is one base from a much larger clone. The genes are TRBV2 and TRBJ2-7; a possible D gene is TRBD1 (5 bases). CDR1 is SNHLY and CDR2 is FYNNEI in the germline V gene. CDR3 size: 12 residues. V lost 11 bases and J lost 7, with 18 bases in between. The CDR3 reads CAGTQGAIEQYF. CDR3 DNA sequence: TGTGCCGGCACCCAAGGGGCTATAGAGCAGTACTTC.

This chain uses TRBV2 with TRBJ1-5; D is possibly TRBD1 (5 bases). CDR3 length equals 14 residues. Per germline, CDR1 SNHLY and CDR2 FYNNEI. Trimming stripped 4 bases from V and 7 bases from J, with 14 bases between. CDR3 sequence (DNA): TGTGCCAGCAGTGTGCGGGGGGAGAGGCAGCCCCAGCATTTT. Translated: CASSVRGERQPQHF.

The V call is TRBV20-1, the J call TRBJ1-1; a possible D gene is TRBD1 (6 bases). The CDR3 spans 14 residues. Germline CDR1 reads DFQATT; CDR2 reads SNEGSKA (reference sequence). V lost 2 bases and J 4 bases, leaving 14 bases between the germline ends. The CDR3: CSARQTGPRTEAFF. CDR3 DNA: TGCAGTGCTAGACAAACAGGGCCCCGCACTGAAGCTTTCTTT.

The genes are TRBV29-1 and TRBJ2-3; D is uncertain. V was trimmed by 7 bases and J by 5 bases, leaving 10 bases between them. This CDR3 is built from 11 residues. Looked up from germline, CDR1 is SQVTM and CDR2 is ANQGSEA. The chain's CDR3 is CSAPDGDTQYF. CDR3 bases: TGCAGCGCCCCCGACGGAGATACGCAGTATTTT.

This clonotype was recorded many times. The chain has TRBV12-3 or TRBV12-4 and TRBJ2-1; TRBD2 matches 8 bases. This CDR3 spans 12 amino acids. V lost 6 bases to trimming and J lost 9 bases; unmatched junction nucleotides: 4. The CDR3 here is CASSHAGGEQFF. Written as DNA, the CDR3 is TGTGCCAGCAGCCACGCGGGAGGTGAGCAGTTCTTC.

This clonotype was found many times. V usage is TRBV9 and J usage is TRBJ2-1; no clear D gene. Trimming shortened V by 3 bases and J by 9 bases, and 13 bases separated the two germline ends. The CDR3 is 13 amino acids. The V gene's germline CDR1 is SGDLS and CDR2 YYNGEE. CDR3 protein: CASSGGFRSEQFF. CDR3 coding DNA: TGTGCCAGCAGCGGAGGATTTAGGAGTGAGCAGTTCTTC.

The CDR3, as DNA: TGCGCCAGCAGCTTTCAGGGGAAACAAGAGACCCAGTACTTC. Translating it yields CASSFQGKQETQYF. The chain recombines TRBV5-1 with TRBJ2-5; the D gene is possibly TRBD1 (6 bases). Deletions cut 2 bases from V and 2 bases from J, with 10 bases between. CDR1 is SGHRS and CDR2 is YFSETQ in the germline V gene. CDR3 length equals 14 residues. The full variable domain, completed using reference TRBV5-1 and TRBJ2-5, is KAGVTQTPRYLIKTRGQQVTLSCSPISGHRSVSWYQQTPGQGLQFLFEYFSETQRNKGNFPGRFSGRQFSNSRSEMNVSTLELGDSALYLCASSFQGKQETQYFGPGTRLLVL.

This clonotype has at least ten counts. The chain couples TRBV20-1 to TRBJ2-5, with a possible D match to TRBD2 (7 bases). Germline CDR1 is DFQATT and CDR2 is SNEGSKA (reference sequence). The V gene lost 1 base and the J gene lost 6 bases, with 9 bases spanning the gap. CDR3 length: 12 residues. The CDR3 region is CSARVGGQTQYF. The CDR3 DNA reads as TGCAGTGCTAGAGTGGGGGGGCAGACCCAGTACTTC.

This clonotype was found many times. The chain links TRBV10-3 to TRBJ2-7; either TRBD1 or TRBD2 may fit D (5 bases each). The germline V gene has CDR1 ENHRY and CDR2 SYGVKD. The V end was cut by 11 bases, the J end by 6 bases, with 17 bases between. The CDR3 is 12 amino acids. CDR3 residues: CASRGVLGEQYF. The DNA for the CDR3 is TGTGCCTCTAGAGGGGTCCTGGGCGAGCAGTACTTC.

This clonotype was counted ten times or more. This chain connects TRBV7-9 to TRBJ2-2; no definite D call. The germline gives CDR1 SEHNR, CDR2 FQNEAQ (reference sequence). Deletions cut 5 bases from V and 1 base from J, with 17 bases between. The CDR3 sequence is 17 residues long. For the CDR3, the DNA is TGTGCCAGCAGCCCCCTACGGTCCAAGGGGAACACCGGGGAGCTGTTTTTT. It specifies CASSPLRSKGNTGELFF.